This paragraph covers one T cell receptor beta chain sequence. The source of the sample is a study of blood T cell repertoires in COVID-19. Whole-study context: There were acute and convalescent COVID-19 samples, and they came from the United States, Italy and Spain. T cells, B-cell-depleted T cells, or PBMCs provided the cDNA or gDNA that served as material.

The CDR3 is made up of 16 amino acids. CDR1 and CDR2 (germline): MGHRA, YSYEKL. V dropped 0 bases and J dropped 10; count of bases not matched to a gene: 9. Authors' data handling: Estimation of nucleated cell counts was performed using reference gene primer amplification. TCRdb's table, derived via immunoSEQ multiplex PCR, lists solely in-frame clones and lacks some. V, J and clone size reflect that table, while D and trimming were determined from the DNA. The data contain approximately 190,000 clones, around 86% of them singletons. This TCR came from an older man with acute or convalescent COVID-19. The chain uses TRBV4-1 and TRBJ2-1, with 10 bases matching TRBD2. Sequenced sample: peripheral blood. The CDR3 spells CASSQETAGGPREQFF. The DNA for the CDR3 is TGCGCCAGCAGCCAAGAAACAGCGGGAGGGCCGCGGGAGCAGTTCTTC.